This TCR beta chain was recorded in a study of blood T cell repertoires in COVID-19. As for the study in general: Italy, Spain and the United States were the sources of the convalescent and acute COVID-19 samples.

Residents of about two dozen US areas, aged roughly 18 to 89 years, made up the participants. Grouping used clinical history reported by participants in a survey and questionnaire. CDR3 length equals 15 residues. Germline CDR1 reads ENHRY; CDR2 reads SYGVKD. J was trimmed by 6 bases and V by 2 bases; bases with no gene match: 5. Only in-frame clones appear in the TCRdb table, and some are missing; sequencing was by immunoSEQ multiplex PCR. The sample carries approximately 500,000 clones, 70% to 90% recorded once. The receptor comes from a woman aged 40 to 50 who had recovered from COVID-19. The chain couples TRBV10-3 to TRBJ1-5; 9 nucleotides line up with TRBD1. The sequenced sample was PBMCs or T cells enriched from blood (not recorded which). The CDR3: CAISEGTGKSQPQHF. Written as DNA, the CDR3 is TGTGCCATCAGTGAGGGGACAGGGAAATCTCAGCCCCAGCATTTT.